The present entry profiles one T cell receptor (beta chain) with its context. The repertoire was sequenced with immunoSEQ multiplex PCR; TCRdb's copy has only in-frame clones and lacks some. Of 65,000 to 95,000 clones listed, more than 70% are singletons. Single viable CD3+CD4+CD8-CD45RO+ cells were sorted as the memory CD4+ T cells. The CDR3 sequence is 13 residues long. V dropped 7 bases and J dropped 4; count of bases not matched to a gene: 4. Germline CDR1 and CDR2: LNHDA and SQIVND (reference sequence). This entry comes from a study of memory CD4+ T cells and cytomegalovirus serostatus. The chain couples TRBV19 to TRBJ1-1, with 9 bases matching TRBD1. This TCR came from an adult in good health and CMV-seronegative. Sequencing was carried out using memory CD4+ T cells from blood. The chain's CDR3 is CASISTGGTEAFF. CDR3 coding DNA: TGTGCCAGTATATCGACAGGGGGCACTGAAGCTTTCTTT.